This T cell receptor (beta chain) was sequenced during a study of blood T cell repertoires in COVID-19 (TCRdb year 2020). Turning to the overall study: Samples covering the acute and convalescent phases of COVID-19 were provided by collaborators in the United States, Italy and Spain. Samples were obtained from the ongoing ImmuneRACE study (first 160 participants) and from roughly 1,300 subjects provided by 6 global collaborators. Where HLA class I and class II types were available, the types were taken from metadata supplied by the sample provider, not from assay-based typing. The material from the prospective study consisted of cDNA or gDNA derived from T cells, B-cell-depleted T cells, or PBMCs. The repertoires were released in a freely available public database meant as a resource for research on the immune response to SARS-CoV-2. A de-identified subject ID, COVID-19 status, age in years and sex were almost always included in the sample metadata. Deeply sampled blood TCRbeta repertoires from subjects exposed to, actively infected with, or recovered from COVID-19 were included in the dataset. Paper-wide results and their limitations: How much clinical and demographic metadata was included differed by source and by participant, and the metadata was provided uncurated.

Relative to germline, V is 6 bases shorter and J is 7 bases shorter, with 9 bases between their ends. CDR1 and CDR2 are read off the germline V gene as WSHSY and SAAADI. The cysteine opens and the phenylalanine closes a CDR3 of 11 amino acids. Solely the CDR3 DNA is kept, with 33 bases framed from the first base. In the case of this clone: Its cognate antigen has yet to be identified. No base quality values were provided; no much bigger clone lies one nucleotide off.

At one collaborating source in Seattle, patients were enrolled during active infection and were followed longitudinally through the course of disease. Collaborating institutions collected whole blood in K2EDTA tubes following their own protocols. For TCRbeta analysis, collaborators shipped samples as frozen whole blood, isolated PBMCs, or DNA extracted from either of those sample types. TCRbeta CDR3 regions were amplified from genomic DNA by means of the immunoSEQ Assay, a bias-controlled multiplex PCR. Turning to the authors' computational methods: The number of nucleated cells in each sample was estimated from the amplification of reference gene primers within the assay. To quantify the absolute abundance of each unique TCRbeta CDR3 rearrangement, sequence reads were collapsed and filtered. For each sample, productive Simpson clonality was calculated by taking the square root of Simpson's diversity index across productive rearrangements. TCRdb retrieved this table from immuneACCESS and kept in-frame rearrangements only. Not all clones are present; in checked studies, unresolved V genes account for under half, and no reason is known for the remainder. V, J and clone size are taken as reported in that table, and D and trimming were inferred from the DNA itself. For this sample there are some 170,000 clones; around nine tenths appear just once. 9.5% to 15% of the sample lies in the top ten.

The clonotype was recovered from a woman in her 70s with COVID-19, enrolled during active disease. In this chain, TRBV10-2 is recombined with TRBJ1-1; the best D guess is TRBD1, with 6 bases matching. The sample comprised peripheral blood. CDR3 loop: CASRETGEAFF. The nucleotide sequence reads TGCGCCAGCAGGGAGACAGGTGAAGCTTTCTTT.